The present TCR beta chain was sequenced within a study of blood T cell repertoires in COVID-19. The wider study: Acute and convalescent COVID-19 samples came from the United States, Italy and Spain. The cDNA or gDNA used as material had been derived from T cells, B-cell-depleted T cells, or PBMCs.

The CDR3 covers 13 residues. After removal of 6 bases from V and 6 bases from J, the junction contained 7 bases not matched to a gene. Authors' analysis steps: The assay estimated nucleated cells by amplifying reference gene primers. Generated by immunoSEQ multiplex PCR, the TCRdb table keeps only in-frame clones and is missing some. The DNA was the basis for D and trimming; V, J and clone size are from that table. The sample lists approximately 50,000 clones; more than 90% were seen once. This rearrangement joins TRBV12-3 or TRBV12-4 to TRBJ2-7; TRBD2 aligns across 8 bases. The TCR comes from a human donor in a cohort sampled during active COVID-19. The sequenced sample consisted of peripheral blood. DNA of the CDR3: TGTGCCAGCAGAATTAGCGGGGAGGGCGAGCAGTACTTC. This sequence encodes CASRISGEGEQYF.